What follows are 9 T cell receptor beta chains derived from one specimen sequenced in a study of blood T cell repertoires in COVID-19. The table came from immunoSEQ multiplex PCR; TCRdb's copy has only in-frame clones and leaves some out. The profile shows some 99,000 clones, 87% of them singletons. Sequenced: peripheral blood. The receptors were sampled from an older man with acute or convalescent COVID-19.

V usage is TRBV10-3 and J usage is TRBJ2-7, with D tentatively TRBD2 (6 bases). V lost 10 bases to trimming and J lost 4 bases, with 14 bases between them. This CDR3 spans 12 amino acids. Looked up from germline, CDR1 is ENHRY and CDR2 is SYGVKD. The CDR3 coding sequence is TGTGCCACCCAGACGGGGGAGTACGAGCAGTACTTC. Translated, it gives CATQTGEYEQYF.

The chain couples TRBV10-3 to TRBJ1-6, with TRBD1 matching over 7 bases. In germline, CDR1 is ENHRY, CDR2 SYGVKD. Trimming at V came to 10 bases and at J to 4 bases, leaving 7 bases not matched to a gene. CDR3 size: 14 residues. CDR3 amino acids: CASSRDSYNSPLHF. The CDR3 DNA reads as TGTGCCAGCTCCCGGGACAGTTATAATTCACCCCTCCACTTT.

The chain has TRBV14 and TRBJ1-4; D call uncertain. The CDR3 covers 14 residues. Per the germline V gene, CDR1 is SGHDN and CDR2 is FVKESK. V was clipped by 1 base and J by 6 bases, with 9 bases between them. CDR3 DNA: TGTGCCAGCAGCCAAGTTCGAGATGATGAAAAACTGTTTTTT. Translation gives CASSQVRDDEKLFF.

This sequence joins TRBV5-4 and TRBJ2-7; TRBD2 matches 10 bases. The CDR3 extends over 17 amino acids. The ends lost 0 bases at V and 2 bases at J; junction bases unmatched: 8. Germline V CDR1 and CDR2: SGHNT, YYREEE (reference sequence). The CDR3 is CASSLVSSSGGPYEQYV. DNA of the CDR3: TGTGCCAGCAGCTTGGTTTCGTCTAGCGGGGGCCCCTACGAGCAGTACGTC.

The table lists this clone with a few counts. This chain uses TRBV28 with TRBJ1-1; 7 bases match TRBD1. The CDR3 length is 15 residues. Germline V gene data show CDR1 as MDHEN and CDR2 as SYDVKM. Losses at the gene ends were 6 bases for V and 4 bases for J; bases not matched to a gene: 11. This CDR3 reads CASRRDRAKGTEAFF. The CDR3 nucleotides read TGTGCCAGCAGACGTGACAGGGCCAAGGGCACTGAAGCTTTCTTT.

V is TRBV14 and J is TRBJ1-2, with 8 bases lining up with TRBD1. Losses at the gene ends were 6 bases for V and 4 bases for J; bases not matched to a gene: 4. Germline CDR1 reads SGHDN; CDR2 reads FVKESK. The CDR3 sequence is 13 residues long. For the CDR3, the DNA is TGTGCCAGCAGTCGGACAGGGATCTATGGCTACACCTTC. This encodes CASSRTGIYGYTF.

CDR3 amino acids: CASNDKGISTDTQYF. As DNA, the CDR3 is TGTGCCAGCAATGATAAGGGGATCTCCACAGATACGCAGTATTTT. The J gene is TRBJ2-3, the V gene TRBV25-1, with D possibly TRBD1 on 5 matching bases. The V end was cut by 7 bases, the J end by 2 bases, with 16 bases between. Germline CDR1 reads MGHDK; CDR2 reads SYGVNS. The length of the CDR3 is 15 residues.

In this sample, this clone turned up once. The chain carries TRBV6-2 or TRBV6-3 and TRBJ2-1; TRBD2 aligns across 12 bases. The CDR3 length is 16 residues. The germline V gene has CDR1 MNHEY and CDR2 SVGEGT. The V segment lost 5 bases and the J segment 6 bases; nucleotides outside the gene matches: 8. The CDR3, as DNA: TGTGCCAGCAGTCACCTAGCGGGGGGGCCGGTCAATGAGCAGTTCTTC. As protein: CASSHLAGGPVNEQFF.

The J gene is TRBJ2-1, the V gene TRBV5-4; 9 bases map to TRBD1. The V gene end was trimmed by 4 bases and the J gene end by 7 bases; junction bases not matched to a gene: 12. Germline-derived CDR1 and CDR2 are SGHNT and YYREEE (reference sequence). The CDR3 loop spans 16 amino acids. This CDR3 is CASSGGPRTGVNEQFF. CDR3 DNA sequence: TGTGCCAGCAGCGGGGGGCCGAGGACAGGGGTAAATGAGCAGTTCTTC. The entire variable domain, with the rest obtained from reference TRBV5-4 and TRBJ2-1, is as follows: ETGVTQSPTHLIKTRGQQVTLRCSSQSGHNTVSWYQQALGQGPQFIFQYYREEENGRGNFPPRFSGLQFPNYSSELNVNALELDDSALYLCASSGGPRTGVNEQFFGPGTRLTVL.